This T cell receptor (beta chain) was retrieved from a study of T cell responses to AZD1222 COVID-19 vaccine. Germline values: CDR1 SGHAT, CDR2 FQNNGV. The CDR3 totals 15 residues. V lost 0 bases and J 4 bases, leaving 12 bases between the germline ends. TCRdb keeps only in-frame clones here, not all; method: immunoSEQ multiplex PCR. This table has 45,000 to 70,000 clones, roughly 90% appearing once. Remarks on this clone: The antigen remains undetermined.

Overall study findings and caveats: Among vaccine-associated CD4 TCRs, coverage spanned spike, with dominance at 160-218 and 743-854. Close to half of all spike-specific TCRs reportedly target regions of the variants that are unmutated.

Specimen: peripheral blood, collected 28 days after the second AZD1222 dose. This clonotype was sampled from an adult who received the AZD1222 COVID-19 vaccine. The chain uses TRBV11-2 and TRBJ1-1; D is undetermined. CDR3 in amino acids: CASSLEIRFPTEAFF. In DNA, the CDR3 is TGTGCCAGCAGCTTAGAAATCAGATTCCCCACTGAAGCTTTCTTT.